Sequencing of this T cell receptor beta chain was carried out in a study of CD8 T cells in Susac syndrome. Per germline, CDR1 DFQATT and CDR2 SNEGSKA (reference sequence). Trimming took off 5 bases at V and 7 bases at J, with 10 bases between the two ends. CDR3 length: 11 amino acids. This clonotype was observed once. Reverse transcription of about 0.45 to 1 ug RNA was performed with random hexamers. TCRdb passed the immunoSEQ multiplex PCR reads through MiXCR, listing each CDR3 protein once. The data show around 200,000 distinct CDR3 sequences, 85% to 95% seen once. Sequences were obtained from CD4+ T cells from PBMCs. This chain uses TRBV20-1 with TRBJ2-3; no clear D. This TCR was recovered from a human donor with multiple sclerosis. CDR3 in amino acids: CSAPQLNTQYF. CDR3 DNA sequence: TGCAGTGCTCCCCAACTCAATACGCAGTATTTT.